The 17 T cell receptor beta chains reported below all come from one sample, sequenced in a study of blood T cell repertoires in COVID-19. Profiling relied on immunoSEQ multiplex PCR, and the TCRdb table lists in-frame clones only, not all of them. Counted here are tens of thousands of clones, 65% to 90% occurring once; the ten biggest clones make up around 38%. The sequencing input was peripheral blood. These receptors were collected from a man older than 75 with acute or convalescent COVID-19.

This chain links TRBV6-2 or TRBV6-3 with TRBJ2-7, with 8 positions matching TRBD2. CDR1 MNHEY and CDR2 SVGEGT come from the germline V gene. The CDR3 loop spans 13 amino acids. Germline trimming cut 6 bases from V and 10 bases from J; bases unmatched to any gene: 11. The CDR3 bases are TGTGCCAGCAGCCACGTTACTAGCGGTGTCCAGTACTTC. It is translated as CASSHVTSGVQYF.

The chain employs TRBV11-3 and TRBJ2-1; 12 positions agree with TRBD2. J lost 9 bases, V lost 5 bases, and 8 bases had no gene match. Per the germline V gene, CDR1 is SGHNT and CDR2 is YENEEA. This CDR3 is 15 amino acids long. The CDR3 loop reads CASSPGLAGRSEQFF. The CDR3 nucleotides are TGTGCCAGCAGCCCCGGACTAGCGGGGCGTAGTGAGCAGTTCTTC.

This clone has a handful of counts. This chain connects TRBV5-1 to TRBJ2-7, with 7 bases lining up with TRBD1. Germline-derived CDR1 and CDR2 are SGHRS and YFSETQ. The CDR3 runs to 13 residues. V was pared by 4 bases and J by 5 bases, with 6 bases of the junction left unmatched. The CDR3 DNA follows: TGCGCCAGCAGCGGTACAGGGGAACACGAGCAGTACTTC. It is translated as CASSGTGEHEQYF.

The chain recombines TRBV5-6 with TRBJ2-2; no firm D call. V was cut by 3 bases and J by 8 bases, with 11 bases left in between. The CDR3 loop spans 13 amino acids. The germline CDR1 and CDR2 sequences are SGHDT and YYEEEE. The CDR3 nucleotides read TGTGCCAGCAGCTGGCTCGGAGCGGGGGAGCTGTTTTTT. This codes for CASSWLGAGELFF.

The chain links TRBV30 to TRBJ1-2, with D perhaps matching TRBD1 (5 bases). CDR3 length equals 12 residues. Trimming took 5 bases from V and 8 from J, leaving 15 bases between them. Looked up from germline, CDR1 is GTSNPN and CDR2 is SVGIG (reference sequence). CDR3 DNA sequence: TGTGCCTGGTATACGATCGGGGGGGGCTACACCTTC. Residues: CAWYTIGGGYTF.

This clone has only a few counts. Additional DNA sequences in this sample encode the identical CDR3. The rearrangement joins TRBV5-5 to TRBJ1-4, with D uncertain. Trimming took off 2 bases at V and 5 bases at J, with 4 bases between the two ends. CDR1 is SGHKS, CDR2 YYEKEE, per germline (reference sequence). The CDR3 has 12 residues. DNA of the CDR3: TGTGCCAGCAGCTTCGAGAATGAAAAACTGTTTTTT. Translating it yields CASSFENEKLFF. Full variable domain (remainder filled in from reference TRBV5-5 and TRBJ1-4): DAGVTQSPTHLIKTRGQQVTLRCSPISGHKSVSWYQQVLGQGPQFIFQYYEKEERGRGNFPDRFSARQFPNYSSELNVNALLLGDSALYLCASSFENEKLFFGSGTQLSVL.

The genes are TRBV5-4 and TRBJ1-1, with a possible D match to TRBD1 (6 bases). Germline-derived CDR1 and CDR2 are SGHNT and YYREEE (reference sequence). The CDR3 is 13 amino acids. V dropped 3 bases and J dropped 4 bases, with 10 bases sitting between them. In nucleotides, the CDR3 is TGTGCCAGCAGCTGGGAGGGGGGCACTGAAGCTTTCTTT. Amino acids: CASSWEGGTEAFF.

V and J are TRBV11-2 and TRBJ1-2; D might be TRBD1 (5 bases). With 1 base removed from V and 7 bases from J, the gap between germline ends came to 16 bases. CDR1 and CDR2 from the germline V gene are SGHAT and FQNNGV. The CDR3 is 15 amino acids. As DNA, the CDR3 is TGTGCCAGCAGCTTAGTAGGCCAATTGACAGCTGGCTACACCTTC. Its translation is CASSLVGQLTAGYTF.

The rearrangement links TRBV29-1 to TRBJ2-7, with 9 bases matching TRBD2. The germline gives CDR1 SQVTM, CDR2 ANQGSEA. This CDR3 is built from 13 residues. After removal of 4 bases from V and 4 bases from J, the junction contained 5 bases not matched to a gene. CDR3 sequence: CSVVGSGRYEQYF. The DNA for the CDR3 is TGCAGCGTTGTGGGTAGCGGGAGATACGAGCAGTACTTC.

The CDR3 sequence: CASSDGQTGEQYF. CDR3 DNA sequence: TGTGCCAGCAGCGACGGACAGACAGGGGAGCAGTACTTC. The chain has TRBV6-2 or TRBV6-3 and TRBJ2-7; 7 bases agree with TRBD1. Germline assignment: CDR1 MNHEY and CDR2 SVGEGT. V was clipped by 6 bases and J by 7 bases; unmatched bases: 9. There are 13 residues in the CDR3.

This clone was seen more than once but under ten times. CDR3 nucleotide sequence: TGTGCCAGCAGTCCGGGACAGAGCACAGATACGCAGTATTTT. It codes for CASSPGQSTDTQYF. V is TRBV2 and J is TRBJ2-3, with 7 bases fitting TRBD1. Germline loops: CDR1 SNHLY, CDR2 FYNNEI. The CDR3 sequence is 14 residues long. Unmatched junction bases numbered 2, after V lost 5 bases and J lost 0 bases.

V gene TRBV30 combines with J gene TRBJ1-2; TRBD1 aligns across 8 bases. V was clipped by 3 bases and J by 8 bases; unmatched bases: 17. Germline CDR1 and CDR2: GTSNPN and SVGIG (reference sequence). CDR3 length: 16 residues. The CDR3 DNA is TGTGCCTGGAGCCTTACCCGGACAGGGCAAAGGCGGGGCTACACCTTC. The encoded protein is CAWSLTRTGQRRGYTF.

This chain connects TRBV7-7 to TRBJ1-3; 7 bases are shared with TRBD1. Germline V gene sequence: CDR1 SSHAT, CDR2 FNYEAQ (reference sequence). The ends lost 2 bases at V and 2 bases at J; junction bases unmatched: 3. The CDR3 consists of 15 residues. The CDR3 DNA reads as TGTGCCAGCAGCTTACAGGGGGAGGCTGGAAACACCATATATTTT. Amino acids: CASSLQGEAGNTIYF.

The chain joins TRBV19 to TRBJ1-2; D is possibly TRBD1 (5 bases). V dropped 11 bases and J dropped 7 bases, with 17 bases sitting between them. This CDR3 region has 12 residues. Germline CDR1 reads LNHDA; CDR2 reads SQIVND (reference sequence). DNA for the CDR3: TGTGCCGGGGGGACCCAAGGGTTTGGCTACACCTTC. Protein product: CAGGTQGFGYTF.

The CDR3 protein is CASTTPGGQGAYGYTF. For the CDR3, the DNA is TGTGCCAGTACCACCCCTGGAGGGCAGGGGGCCTATGGCTACACCTTC. The V and J genes are TRBV19 and TRBJ1-2, with 8 bases lining up with TRBD1. The V and J ends lost 7 bases and 4 bases, in that order; junction bases with no gene match: 14. Germline V gene data show CDR1 as LNHDA and CDR2 as SQIVND (reference sequence). The CDR3 runs to 16 residues.

The chain's CDR3 is CASSFGLAGGLETQYF. CDR3 sequence (DNA): TGTGCCAGTAGTTTTGGACTAGCGGGGGGGCTAGAGACCCAGTACTTC. V and J are TRBV19 and TRBJ2-5; 15 nucleotides agree with TRBD2. The CDR3 loop spans 16 amino acids. Trimming at V came to 5 bases and at J to 4 bases, leaving 5 bases not matched to a gene. Germline loops: CDR1 LNHDA, CDR2 SQIVND (reference sequence).

This chain connects TRBV19 to TRBJ1-5; possible D gene TRBD1, 5 bases. Germline CDR1 LNHDA, CDR2 SQIVND (reference sequence). The CDR3 runs to 15 residues. V was shortened by 0 bases and J by 12 bases, with 18 bases between the two germline ends. The DNA of the CDR3 is TGTGCCAGTAGTATAGAGCTGGGGCTCGGCGAGGACCAGCATTTT. Translated, it gives CASSIELGLGEDQHF.